This T cell receptor beta chain derives from a study of T cell responses to AZD1222 COVID-19 vaccine. For the study at large: Doses given second, at about 4 or about 12 weeks, were pooled. Study results and limitations: At 160-218 and 743-854, vaccine-associated CD4 TCRs were dominant, and they spanned spike. Spike-specific TCR breadth rose after two AZD1222 doses, and depth rose as well. Females made up more of the donors, who were largely white British, and clonal diversity may have come out too low.

The length of the CDR3 is 17 residues. The ends were cut back, 3 bases at V and 7 bases at J, with 19 bases in the middle. CDR1 and CDR2 from the germline V gene are SGHVS and FQNEAQ. Produced via immunoSEQ multiplex PCR; TCRdb's table is partial and in-frame only. The table includes roughly 100,000 clones, approximately 91% detected once. In regard to this clone: As yet, its antigen is unknown.

The sequencing used peripheral blood, collected on day 0 of AZD1222 vaccination. The TCR was taken from an adult in good health. The chain has TRBV7-8 and TRBJ1-6; D is unclear. CDR3 in DNA: TGTGCCAGCAGCTTGATTAAGGCAAACAAGGCCAATTCACCCCTCCACTTT. Amino acids: CASSLIKANKANSPLHF.